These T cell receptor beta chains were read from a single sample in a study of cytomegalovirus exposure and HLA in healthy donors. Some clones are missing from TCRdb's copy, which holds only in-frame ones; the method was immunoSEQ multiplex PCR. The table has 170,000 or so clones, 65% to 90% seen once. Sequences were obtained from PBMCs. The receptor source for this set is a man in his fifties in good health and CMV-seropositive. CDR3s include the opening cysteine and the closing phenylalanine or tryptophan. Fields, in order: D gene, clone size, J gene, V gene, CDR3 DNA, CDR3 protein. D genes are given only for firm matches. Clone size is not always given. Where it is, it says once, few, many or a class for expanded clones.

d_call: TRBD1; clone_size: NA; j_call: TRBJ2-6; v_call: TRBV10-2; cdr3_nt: TGCGCCAGCAGTGCGGCGACAGGGCCCTCTGGGGCCAACGTCCTGACTTTC; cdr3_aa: CASSAATGPSGANVLTF
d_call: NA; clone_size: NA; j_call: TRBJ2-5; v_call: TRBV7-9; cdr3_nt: TGTGCCAGCAGCCTACCGTCAGGGGGGCGAGAGACCCAGTACTTC; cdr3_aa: CASSLPSGGRETQYF
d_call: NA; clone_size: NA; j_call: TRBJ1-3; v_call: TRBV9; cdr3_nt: TGTGCCAGCAGCGACGAACGGGCTCCCGGGGACACCATATATTTT; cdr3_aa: CASSDERAPGDTIYF
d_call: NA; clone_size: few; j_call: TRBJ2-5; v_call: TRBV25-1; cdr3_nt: TGTGCCAGCAGTTGGGGGGGCGCCCGCGGGGGAGAGACCCAGTACTTC; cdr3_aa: CASSWGGARGGETQYF
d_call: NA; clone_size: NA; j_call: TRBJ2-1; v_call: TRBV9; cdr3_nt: TGTGCCAGCAGCGTTACCGGGACAGGGGCGGGGGGGATCCCCGGTGAGCAGTTCTTC; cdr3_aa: CASSVTGTGAGGIPGEQFF
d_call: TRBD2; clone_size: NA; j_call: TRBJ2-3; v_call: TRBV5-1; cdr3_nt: TGCGCCAGCAGCTACCGCGGGGGATGGCAAAACACAGATACGCAGTATTTT; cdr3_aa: CASSYRGGWQNTDTQYF
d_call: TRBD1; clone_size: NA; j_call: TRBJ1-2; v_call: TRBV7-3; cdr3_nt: TGTGCCAGCAGCTTAACGACAGGGGGGGATGGCTACACCTTC; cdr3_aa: CASSLTTGGDGYTF
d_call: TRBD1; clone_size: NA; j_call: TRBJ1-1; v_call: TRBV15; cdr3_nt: TGTGCCACCGGGAGACAGGGTGACACTGAAGCTTTCTTT; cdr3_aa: CATGRQGDTEAFF
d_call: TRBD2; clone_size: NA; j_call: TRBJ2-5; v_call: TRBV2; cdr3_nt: TGTGCCAGCAGTGAATCGCTAGCGGGAGTTGGAGAGACCCAGTACTTC; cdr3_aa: CASSESLAGVGETQYF
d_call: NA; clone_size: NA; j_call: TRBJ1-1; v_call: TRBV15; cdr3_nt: TGTGCCACCAGCAGAGGACTGTACGGGACTGAAGCTTTCTTT; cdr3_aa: CATSRGLYGTEAFF
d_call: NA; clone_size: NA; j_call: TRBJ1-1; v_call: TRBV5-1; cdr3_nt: TGCGCCAGCACCGACAGTGGTAGGACTGAAGCTTTCTTT; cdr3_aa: CASTDSGRTEAFF
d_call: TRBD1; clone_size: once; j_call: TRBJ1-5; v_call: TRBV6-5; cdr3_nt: TGTGCCAGCAGTCTTGACAGGGTGAATCAGCCCCAGCATTTT; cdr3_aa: CASSLDRVNQPQHF
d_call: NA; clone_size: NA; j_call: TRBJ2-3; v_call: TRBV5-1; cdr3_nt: TGCGCCAGCAGCTACCAGCAGGGGCGGACAGATACGCAGTATTTT; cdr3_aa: CASSYQQGRTDTQYF
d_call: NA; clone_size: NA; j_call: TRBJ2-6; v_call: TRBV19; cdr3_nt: TGTGCCAGTAGTATACAGGCCCGTCTCTCTGGGGCCAACGTCCTGACTTTC; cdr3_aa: CASSIQARLSGANVLTF
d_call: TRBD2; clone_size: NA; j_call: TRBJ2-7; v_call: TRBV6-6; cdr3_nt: TGTGCCAGCACCCTGACTAGCGGTACCTACGAGCAGTACTTC; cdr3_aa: CASTLTSGTYEQYF
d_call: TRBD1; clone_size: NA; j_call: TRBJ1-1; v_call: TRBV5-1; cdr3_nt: TGCGCCAGCAGCCGGACTGACAGGGGGTATGAAGCTTTCTTT; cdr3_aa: CASSRTDRGYEAFF
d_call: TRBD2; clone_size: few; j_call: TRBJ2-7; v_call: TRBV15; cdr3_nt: TGTGCCACCAGCCAGACTAGCGGGGAGGAGCAGTACTTC; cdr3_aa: CATSQTSGEEQYF
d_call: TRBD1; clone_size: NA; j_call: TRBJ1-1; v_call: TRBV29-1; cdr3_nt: TGCAGCGTCTCAGGGGGGAGGCACACTGAAGCTTTCTTT; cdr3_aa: CSVSGGRHTEAFF
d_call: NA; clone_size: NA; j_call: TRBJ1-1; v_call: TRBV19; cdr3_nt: TGTGCCAGTAGTTTTACAGGGAACACTGAAGCTTTCTTT; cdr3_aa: CASSFTGNTEAFF
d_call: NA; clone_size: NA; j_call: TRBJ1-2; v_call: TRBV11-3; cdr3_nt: TGTGCCAGCAGCTTGGGTCAGGGCCCTAACTATGGCTACACCTTC; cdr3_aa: CASSLGQGPNYGYTF
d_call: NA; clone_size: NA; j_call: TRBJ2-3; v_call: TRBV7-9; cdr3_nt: TGTGCCAGCAGCTTAGTTCCTGATACGCAGTATTTT; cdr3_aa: CASSLVPDTQYF
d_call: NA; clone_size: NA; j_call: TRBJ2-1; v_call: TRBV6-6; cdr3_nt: TGTGCCAGCAGTTACTCGGGGGGATACAATGAGCAGTTCTTC; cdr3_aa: CASSYSGGYNEQFF
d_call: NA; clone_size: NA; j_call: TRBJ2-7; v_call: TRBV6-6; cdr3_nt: TGTGCCAGCAGACTTCTTGACAACTCCTACGAGCAGTACTTC; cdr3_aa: CASRLLDNSYEQYF
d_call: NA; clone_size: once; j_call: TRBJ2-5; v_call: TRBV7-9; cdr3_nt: TGTGCCAGCAGCTTTTTCCGACAGAAACAAGAGACCCAGTACTTC; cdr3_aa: CASSFFRQKQETQYF
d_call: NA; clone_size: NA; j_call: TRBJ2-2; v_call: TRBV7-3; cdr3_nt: TGTGCCAGCAGCTTATTAGGAGGAACGAACACCGGGGAGCTGTTTTTT; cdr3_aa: CASSLLGGTNTGELFF